This T cell receptor (beta chain) was observed in a study of siplizumab effects on memory and regulatory T cells. Study results and caveats: Controls had more than 25% Treg-derived mappable alloreactive CD4+ clones on average, versus approximately 69% with siplizumab. Unstimulated naive T cells seemed to show more diversity than memory cells did, and they also seemed to be among the major contributors to the alloresponse.

TCR templates numbering 80,000 to 100,000 were assayed per sample. The data were produced by immunoSEQ multiplex PCR, yet TCRdb's version contains in-frame clones alone and is incomplete. This table holds 95,000 to 100,000 clones, about nine tenths found once. On this clone: Its specificity is unknown.

The V and J ends lost 1 base and 0 bases respectively, with 13 bases between them. The germline CDR1 and CDR2 sequences are MGHRA and YSYEKL. CDR3 size: 17 residues. Input material: non-Treg CD4+ T cells sorted from blood. The sequence derives from a human donor in good health. The genes are TRBV4-1 and TRBJ2-1; TRBD2 is a possible D gene (6 bases). The CDR3 nucleotides are TGCGCCAGCAGCCAAGGTAACGGGAGACGCTCCTACAATGAGCAGTTCTTC. It translates to CASSQGNGRRSYNEQFF.